The entry below describes one T cell receptor beta chain. Its antigen is unknown. Combining CD45RO+ cells with CCR7-negative CD45RA+ TemRA cells gave CD8 memory. This specimen comes from a study of shared clonotypes between healthy human individuals. The repertoire was sequenced with immunoSEQ multiplex PCR; TCRdb's copy has only in-frame clones and lacks some. The data hold about 690,000 clones, with 90% observed a single time. Findings and limits, study-wide: The sharing of 4.5% to 5.5% of naive CD4 clonotypes was seen across several donors. Clonotypes which were not shared had lower generation probabilities than clonotypes that all four donors shared.

Sequenced: memory CD8+ T cells from PBMCs. This sample's subset: CD45RO+ cells pooled with CCR7-negative TemRA cells. This sequence was found in a man between 18 and 35 years old in good health. Some clones in this sample may be carry-over from other donors' samples.

CDR3 nucleotide sequence: TGTGCCAGCAGCCCGCAACACAGCGGTTACAATGAGCAGTTCTTC. Translated: CASSPQHSGYNEQFF. The gene calls are TRBV9 and TRBJ2-1; possibly TRBD2 for D (5 bases). V was trimmed by 4 bases and J by 4 bases, leaving 15 bases between them. Germline lookup yields CDR1 SGDLS and CDR2 YYNGEE. The CDR3 runs 15 residues. Full variable domain (rest looked up from reference TRBV9 and TRBJ2-1): DSGVTQTPKHLITATGQRVTLRCSPRSGDLSVYWYQQSLDQGLQFLIQYYNGEERAKGNILERFSAQQFPDLHSELNLSSLELGDSALYFCASSPQHSGYNEQFFGPGTRLTVL.